A selection of T cell receptor beta chains follows, all from one sample in a study of CD8 T cells in Susac syndrome. TCRdb processed the immunoSEQ multiplex PCR reads anew with MiXCR; each CDR3 protein has one entry. The table includes approximately 140,000 distinct CDR3 sequences, 75% to 90% detected once. Sequences were obtained from CD8+ T cells from PBMCs. The receptors shown here come from a human donor with multiple sclerosis. Each CDR3 is given with its conserved first and last residue. A D gene is named only where the DNA matches it firmly. A clone size is listed for some rows: how often the clone was seen (once, few, many), or a class if it is expanded.

CDR3aa,CDR3nt,abundance,d_gene,v_gene,j_gene
CASSFRGETYEQYF,TGTGCCAGCAGTTTCCGTGGGGAAACCTACGAGCAGTACTTC,.,.,TRBV28,TRBJ2-7
CASSPSWLAGKETQYF,TGTGCCAGCTCACCAAGTTGGCTAGCGGGGAAAGAGACCCAGTACTTC,.,TRBD2,TRBV18,TRBJ2-5
CASSEGDTSLDEQFF,TGCGCCAGCAGTGAGGGGGACACGTCGTTAGATGAGCAGTTCTTC,.,.,TRBV10-2,TRBJ2-1
CASSEYSVTQYF,TGTGCCAGCAGTGAATATTCGGTGACCCAGTACTTC,.,.,TRBV25-1,TRBJ2-5
CASSLSLRDRGSVDTQYF,TGTGCCAGCAGCTTATCTTTACGGGACAGGGGATCGGTAGATACGCAGTATTTT,.,TRBD1,TRBV7-9,TRBJ2-3
CASNRAGGDTEAFF,TGTGCCAGCAATCGGGCAGGGGGTGATACTGAAGCTTTCTTT,.,TRBD1,TRBV27,TRBJ1-1
CASSLDGISYEQYF,TGTGCCAGCAGCTTGGATGGAATCTCCTACGAGCAGTACTTC,.,.,TRBV5-8,TRBJ2-7
CASTLLQETQYF,TGCGCCAGCACCCTCCTTCAAGAGACCCAGTACTTC,.,.,TRBV23-1,TRBJ2-5
CASSDVGVYTQYF,TGTGCCAGCAGTGACGTGGGGGTATATACGCAGTATTTT,.,.,TRBV2,TRBJ2-3
CASSQGAQPQHF,TGTGCCAGTAGTCAGGGAGCCCAGCCCCAGCATTTT,.,.,TRBV19,TRBJ1-5
CASSPHEDNEQFF,TGTGCCAGCAGCCCACACGAGGATAATGAGCAGTTCTTC,.,.,TRBV7-9,TRBJ2-1
CSARDNEIWLAGEGLGTDTQYF,TGCAGTGCTAGAGATAATGAGATCTGGCTAGCGGGAGAAGGGCTAGGCACAGATACGCAGTATTTT,once,TRBD2,TRBV20-1,TRBJ2-3
CSVPWGTKGYTF,TGCAGCGTTCCCTGGGGAACTAAGGGCTACACCTTC,.,.,TRBV29-1,TRBJ1-2
CASSQGGRNQPQHF,TGCGCCAGCAGCCAAGGGGGCCGGAATCAGCCCCAGCATTTT,.,.,TRBV4-1,TRBJ1-5
CASSAINPGLGSPYNEQFF,TGTGCCAGCAGCGCCATCAACCCCGGACTAGGCAGCCCCTACAATGAGCAGTTCTTC,.,TRBD2,TRBV9,TRBJ2-1
CASSQGLGGAGEQFF,TGCGCCAGCAGCCAAGGTCTCGGGGGGGCCGGAGAGCAGTTCTTC,.,TRBD2,TRBV4-1,TRBJ2-1
CASSLKGSPLHF,TGTGCCAGCAGTTTAAAAGGCTCACCCCTCCACTTT,.,.,TRBV27,TRBJ1-6
CAISEAGRNEKLFF,TGTGCCATCAGTGAGGCGGGGAGAAATGAAAAACTGTTTTTT,.,.,TRBV10-3,TRBJ1-4
CASSQGLAEHNEQFF,TGCGCCAGCAGCCAAGGTCTAGCAGAACACAATGAGCAGTTCTTC,.,.,TRBV4-1,TRBJ2-1
CASSYSNSGWYQETQYF,TGTGCCAGCAGCTACTCTAATAGCGGATGGTACCAAGAGACCCAGTACTTC,.,.,TRBV7-6,TRBJ2-5
CASSSRPSGSYEQYF,TGTGCCAGCAGCTCCCGCCCCTCGGGGTCCTACGAGCAGTACTTC,.,.,TRBV11-1,TRBJ2-7
CSVAQGPYEQYF,TGCAGCGTCGCGCAGGGCCCCTACGAGCAGTACTTC,.,.,TRBV29-1,TRBJ2-7
CASSDNVGRSTYEQYF,TGTGCCAGTAGTGATAACGTTGGCAGGAGTACCTACGAGCAGTACTTC,.,.,TRBV19,TRBJ2-7
CAISESGAGNYPNTGELFF,TGTGCCATCAGTGAGTCGGGAGCAGGCAACTACCCGAACACCGGGGAGCTGTTTTTT,.,.,TRBV10-3,TRBJ2-2
CARGGGTGELFF,TGTGCCAGGGGCGGGGGTACCGGGGAGCTGTTTTTT,.,TRBD2,TRBV7-9,TRBJ2-2
CASSYTRGLPLTDTQYF,TGTGCCAGCAGTTATACAAGGGGGCTACCCCTAACAGATACGCAGTATTTT,.,TRBD1,TRBV28,TRBJ2-3
CASSDPLTESGNQPQHF,TGTGCCAGCAGTGACCCCTTGACGGAGTCCGGCAATCAGCCCCAGCATTTT,.,.,TRBV2,TRBJ1-5
CASSTGVLSTEAFF,TGTGCCAGTAGTACGGGGGTCCTCTCCACTGAAGCTTTCTTT,.,.,TRBV19,TRBJ1-1
CASSDSSGNTIYF,TGTGCCAGCAGCGACTCCTCTGGAAACACCATATATTTT,.,.,TRBV9,TRBJ1-3
CASSQETGVYGNTIYF,TGCGCCAGCAGCCAAGAAACAGGGGTCTATGGAAACACCATATATTTT,.,TRBD1,TRBV4-1,TRBJ1-3
CASSLGRGLTEAFF,TGTGCCAGCAGTTTAGGCAGGGGATTGACTGAAGCTTTCTTT,.,.,TRBV28,TRBJ1-1
CASSLAGPAETQYF,TGTGCTAGCAGCTTAGCAGGCCCGGCAGAGACCCAGTACTTC,.,.,TRBV7-7,TRBJ2-5
CASSPRGGDRTKGGYTF,TGTGCCAGCAGCCCCCGGGGGGGAGACAGGACGAAGGGAGGCTACACTTTC,.,.,TRBV7-2,TRBJ1-2
CASSPDASRSPLHF,TGTGCCAGCAGCCCGGACGCATCGCGGTCACCCCTCCACTTT,.,.,TRBV7-9,TRBJ1-6